The following is a T cell receptor beta chain sequence with its context. The data stem from a study of cytomegalovirus exposure and HLA in healthy donors. The PCR made use of 60 Vbeta and 13 Jbeta primers. The assay was immunoSEQ multiplex PCR, and TCRdb's table has in-frame clones only and misses some. Of about 89,000 clones listed, roughly three quarters are singletons. The CDR3 contains 14 residues. V lost 1 base to trimming and J lost 3 bases, with 9 bases between them. CDR1 MNHNS and CDR2 SASEGT come from the germline V gene. The origin of this receptor is a young man in good health and CMV-seronegative. This chain uses TRBV6-1 with TRBJ1-1, with D possibly matching TRBD1 (5 bases). Material: PBMCs. CDR3 nucleotide sequence: TGTGCCAGCAGTGAAGAGTCGGGGGACACTGAAGCTTTCTTT. Protein: CASSEESGDTEAFF.